This T cell receptor beta chain was profiled in a study of blood T cell repertoires in COVID-19. This clone was picked up one time. Clones were sequenced by immunoSEQ multiplex PCR, and TCRdb holds only the in-frame ones, with some missing. Of 250,000 to 300,000 clones listed, about 90% are singletons. Germline lookup yields CDR1 SGHNT and CDR2 YYREEE (reference sequence). V was cut by 4 bases and J by 6 bases, with 7 bases left in between. This CDR3 is 12 amino acids long. Material for sequencing was peripheral blood. The chain joins TRBV5-4 to TRBJ2-2, with no clear D. The source is a woman in her thirties with COVID-19, enrolled during active disease. The CDR3 spells CASSNYAGELFF. The CDR3 nucleotides are TGTGCCAGCAGCAACTATGCCGGGGAGCTGTTTTTT.